This T cell receptor (beta chain) was sequenced during a study of T cell responses to AZD1222 COVID-19 vaccine. Study-level results: The sample set comprised mostly white British donors with more females, and clonal diversity was possibly underestimated. Spike was spanned by vaccine-associated CD4 TCRs, with dominance at 160-218 and 743-854.

TCRdb's copy holds only in-frame clones and misses some; the assay was immunoSEQ multiplex PCR. The sample includes about 56,000 clones, roughly 88% of them seen just once. To note about this clone: Its target is not known.

Trimming removed 2 bases from V and 7 bases from J; junction bases left unmatched: 12. The CDR3 is 16 residues long. The receptor was derived from an adult in good health. The specimen comprised peripheral blood, sampled on day 0 of AZD1222 vaccination. The chain combines TRBV23-1 with TRBJ2-7; 9 bases align to TRBD1. TRBV23-1 falls under the ORF class, with uncertain function. For the CDR3, the DNA is TGCGCCAGCAGTCAACGGGACAGGGTATACCTACGGGAGCAGTACTTC. Its translation is CASSQRDRVYLREQYF.